The next 16 T cell receptor beta chains were all read from a single sample in a study of T-cell memory formation after mild COVID-19. TCRdb reprocessed the 5' RACE reads with MiXCR, giving one entry per CDR3 protein. The repertoire consists of about 190,000 distinct CDR3 sequences, with 10% occurring once and the leading ten covering 3% to 3.5%. Sequencing used PBMCs or a T cell subset sorted from them (not recorded which). These receptors all come from a man younger than 35 who had mild COVID-19 (a few samples of this study predate the infection). Cell type and time point are not known.

This clonotype was found a few times. The rearrangement uses TRBV5-1 and TRBJ1-1; D gene unclear. V lost 5 bases, J lost 3 bases, and 14 bases lay in between. The CDR3 length is 14 residues. The germline V gene encodes CDR1 SGHRS and CDR2 YFSETQ. CDR3 bases: TGCGCCAGCAGGAGGGCCTACCGGGACACTGAAGCTTTCTTT. It encodes CASRRAYRDTEAFF. Combining the CDR3 with reference TRBV5-1 and TRBJ1-1 gives the whole variable domain KAGVTQTPRYLIKTRGQQVTLSCSPISGHRSVSWYQQTPGQGLQFLFEYFSETQRNKGNFPGRFSGRQFSNSRSEMNVSTLELGDSALYLCASRRAYRDTEAFFGQGTRLTVV.

The chain is built from TRBV20-1 and TRBJ2-7; D might be TRBD1 or TRBD2, each matching 5 bases. V lost 0 bases and J lost 7, with 19 bases in between. Looked up from germline, CDR1 is DFQATT and CDR2 is SNEGSKA (reference sequence). The CDR3 consists of 15 residues. As DNA, the CDR3 is TGCAGTGCTAGAGATTCAGGGATCGGGATGGGTGAGCAGTACTTC. This translates into CSARDSGIGMGEQYF.

This clonotype came up many times. The chain carries TRBV5-1 and TRBJ2-3; 8 nucleotides agree with TRBD2. CDR3 length: 14 residues. Germline CDR1 is SGHRS and CDR2 is YFSETQ. With 1 base clipped from V and 4 bases from J, the junction kept 2 bases outside the gene matches. The CDR3 loop is CASSLTSGPDTQYF. The CDR3 nucleotides read TGCGCCAGCAGCTTGACTAGCGGCCCAGATACGCAGTATTTT. Looking up the rest from reference TRBV5-1 and TRBJ2-3 gives the full variable domain: KAGVTQTPRYLIKTRGQQVTLSCSPISGHRSVSWYQQTPGQGLQFLFEYFSETQRNKGNFPGRFSGRQFSNSRSEMNVSTLELGDSALYLCASSLTSGPDTQYFGPGTRLTVL.

In this sample, this clonotype turned up many times. The V gene is TRBV7-3, the J gene TRBJ2-7; tentative D call: TRBD2 (6 bases). V was trimmed by 5 bases and J by 0 bases, leaving 11 bases between them. The CDR3 consists of 14 residues. Germline lookup yields CDR1 SGHTA and CDR2 FQGTGA. The DNA for the CDR3 is TGTGCCAGCAGCGCCTCCGGGAGCTCCTACGAGCAGTACTTC. The encoded protein is CASSASGSSYEQYF.

The chain combines TRBV20-1 with TRBJ1-4; D call uncertain. V lost 3 bases to trimming and J lost 7 bases, with 3 bases between them. The CDR3 is made up of 10 amino acids. Germline V gene lookup returns CDR1 DFQATT and CDR2 SNEGSKA (reference sequence). The CDR3 DNA reads as TGCAGTGCTAGGGGTGAAAAACTGTTTTTT. As protein: CSARGEKLFF.

The chain couples TRBV6-2 or TRBV6-3 to TRBJ2-3; possible D gene TRBD2, 6 bases. This CDR3 has 15 residues. Trimming cost V 0 bases and J 0 bases, with 7 bases left between them. Germline CDR1 reads MNHEY; CDR2 reads SVGEGT. CDR3 in amino acids: CASSYSLASTDTQYF. In DNA form, the CDR3 reads TGTGCCAGCAGTTACTCACTAGCTAGCACAGATACGCAGTATTTT.

This clonotype has a handful of counts. The J gene is TRBJ2-2, the V gene TRBV6-5; D uncertain. The CDR3 runs to 13 residues. V lost 7 bases and J 1 base, leaving 7 bases between the germline ends. From germline, CDR1 is MNHEY and CDR2 SVGAGI. As DNA, the CDR3 is TGTGCCAGCAATCCGGGGAACACCGGGGAGCTGTTTTTT. Translated: CASNPGNTGELFF.

The table lists this clonotype with many counts. The chain combines TRBV20-1 with TRBJ2-3; D uncertain. The V and J ends lost 6 bases and 6 bases respectively, with 16 bases between them. The CDR3 length is 13 residues. Germline CDR1 and CDR2: DFQATT and SNEGSKA (reference sequence). This chain's CDR3 is CSAGLSPADTQYF. As DNA, the CDR3 is TGCAGTGCGGGTCTCTCCCCCGCGGATACGCAGTATTTT.

This clonotype was counted ten times or more. V gene TRBV5-1 combines with J gene TRBJ2-7; TRBD2 matches 11 bases. CDR1 SGHRS and CDR2 YFSETQ come from the germline V gene. V lost 3 bases to trimming and J lost 2 bases; unmatched junction nucleotides: 4. CDR3 length: 15 residues. The CDR3 DNA is TGCGCCAGCAGCTCCGGGACTAGCGGAGCCTACGAGCAGTACGTC. Translating it yields CASSSGTSGAYEQYV.

This clonotype was counted between two and nine times. The CDR3 sequence: CASSLTRGGRDTQYF. The CDR3 DNA reads as TGTGCCAGCAGCTTAACGCGGGGGGGCCGCGATACGCAGTATTTT. V and J are TRBV7-8 and TRBJ2-3; 9 positions match TRBD2. CDR1 SGHVS and CDR2 FQNEAQ come from the germline V gene. This CDR3 is built from 15 residues. Trimming at V came to 2 bases and at J to 6 bases, leaving 6 bases not matched to a gene.

The table lists this clonotype with many counts. The chain is built from TRBV5-1 and TRBJ2-5; no definite D call. Germline CDR1 is SGHRS and CDR2 is YFSETQ. The CDR3 is 12 residues long. Trimming took off 0 bases at V and 5 bases at J, with 5 bases between the two ends. The CDR3 DNA reads TGCGCCAGCAGCTTGGGGTCGGAGACCCAGTACTTC. Its translation is CASSLGSETQYF. Full variable domain (rest looked up from reference TRBV5-1 and TRBJ2-5): KAGVTQTPRYLIKTRGQQVTLSCSPISGHRSVSWYQQTPGQGLQFLFEYFSETQRNKGNFPGRFSGRQFSNSRSEMNVSTLELGDSALYLCASSLGSETQYFGPGTRLLVL.

At least ten counts were recorded for this clonotype. The chain has TRBV7-9 and TRBJ1-1; tentative D call: TRBD1 (5 bases). The length of the CDR3 is 15 residues. The germline V gene encodes CDR1 SEHNR and CDR2 FQNEAQ (reference sequence). The ends were cut back, 7 bases at V and 0 bases at J, with 15 bases in the middle. CDR3: CASIEWRGLNTEAFF. DNA for the CDR3: TGTGCCAGCATCGAGTGGAGGGGACTGAACACTGAAGCTTTCTTT.

The chain links TRBV25-1 to TRBJ1-2; weak D call: TRBD1 (5 bases). The CDR3 is made up of 13 amino acids. Germline lookup yields CDR1 MGHDK and CDR2 SYGVNS. The V gene lost 2 bases and the J gene lost 4 bases, with 8 bases spanning the gap. CDR3 nucleotides: TGTGCCAGCAGTGAAGGGACCGCCTATGGCTACACCTTC. It specifies CASSEGTAYGYTF.

In this sample, this clonotype turned up many times. The V and J genes are TRBV24-1 and TRBJ2-5, with D hard to call. Germline CDR1 and CDR2: KGHDR and SFDVKD. The ends were cut back, 4 bases at V and 5 bases at J, with 4 bases in the middle. The CDR3 loop spans 11 amino acids. The CDR3 loop is CATSESETQYF. The CDR3 DNA is TGTGCCACCAGTGAATCCGAGACCCAGTACTTC.

This clonotype has more than one count but fewer than ten. The junction departs from the called germline gene at one end, perhaps through a read error. The rearrangement links TRBV15 to TRBJ1-3; D call uncertain. Germline V lookup: CDR1 LNHNV, CDR2 YYDKDF (reference sequence). There are 15 residues in the CDR3. CDR3 bases: TGTGCCACCAGGAGAGCTGGTTACTCTGGAAACACCATATATTTT. The encoded protein is CATRRAGYSGNTIYF.

The J gene is TRBJ2-5, the V gene TRBV18; possibly TRBD1 or TRBD2 for D (5 bases each). Germline lookup yields CDR1 KGHSH and CDR2 LQKENI. The CDR3 covers 15 residues. The V and J ends lost 0 bases and 1 base respectively, with 9 bases between them. DNA for the CDR3: TGTGCCAGCTCACCACCAGGGACCCGCCAAGAGACCCAGTACTTC. Its protein product is CASSPPGTRQETQYF.